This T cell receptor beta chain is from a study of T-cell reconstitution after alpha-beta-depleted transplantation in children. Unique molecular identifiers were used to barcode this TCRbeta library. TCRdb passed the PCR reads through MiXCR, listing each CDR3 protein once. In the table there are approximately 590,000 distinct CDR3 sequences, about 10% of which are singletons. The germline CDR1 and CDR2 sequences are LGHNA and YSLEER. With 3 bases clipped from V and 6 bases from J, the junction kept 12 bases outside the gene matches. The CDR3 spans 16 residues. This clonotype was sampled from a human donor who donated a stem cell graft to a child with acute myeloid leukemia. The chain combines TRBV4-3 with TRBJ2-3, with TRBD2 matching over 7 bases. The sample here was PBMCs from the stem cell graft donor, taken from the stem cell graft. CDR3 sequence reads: CASSQDLSGDADTQYF. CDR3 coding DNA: TGCGCCAGCAGCCAGGATTTAAGCGGGGATGCCGATACGCAGTATTTT.